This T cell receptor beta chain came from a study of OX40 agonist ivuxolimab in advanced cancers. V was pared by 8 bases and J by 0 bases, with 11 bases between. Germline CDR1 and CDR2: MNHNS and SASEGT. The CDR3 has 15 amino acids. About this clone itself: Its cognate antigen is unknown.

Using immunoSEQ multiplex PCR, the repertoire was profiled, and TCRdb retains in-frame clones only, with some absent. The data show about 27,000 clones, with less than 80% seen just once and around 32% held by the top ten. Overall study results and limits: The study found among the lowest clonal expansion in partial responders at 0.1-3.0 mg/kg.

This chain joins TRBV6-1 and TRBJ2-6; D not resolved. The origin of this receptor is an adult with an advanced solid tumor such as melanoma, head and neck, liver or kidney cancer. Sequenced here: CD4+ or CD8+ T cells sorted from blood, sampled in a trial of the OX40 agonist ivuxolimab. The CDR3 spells CASGPSGSGANVLTF. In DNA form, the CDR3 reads TGTGCCAGCGGACCCTCCGGCTCTGGGGCCAACGTCCTGACTTTC.